One and the same sample provided the 11 T cell receptor beta chains below, sequenced in a study of T cell responses to AZD1222 COVID-19 vaccine. TCRdb's table, derived via immunoSEQ multiplex PCR, lists solely in-frame clones and lacks some. The sample has about 140,000 clones, 90% to 95% seen once. This specimen was peripheral blood, taken on day 0 of AZD1222 vaccination. The receptor set was obtained from an adult in good health.

This sequence joins TRBV7-9 and TRBJ1-2; TRBD1 is a possible D gene (6 bases). The CDR3 loop spans 15 amino acids. CDR1 is SEHNR, CDR2 FQNEAQ, per germline (reference sequence). V lost 0 bases and J 3 bases, leaving 11 bases between the germline ends. The CDR3 bases are TGTGCCAGCAGCTTAGCGGACAGTAATGACTATGGCTACACCTTC. It yields the protein CASSLADSNDYGYTF.

The chain couples TRBV9 to TRBJ1-1; no reliable D call. The germline V gene has CDR1 SGDLS and CDR2 YYNGEE. The CDR3 is 12 residues long. V shed 4 bases and J shed 10 bases, with 14 bases lying between them. This CDR3 is CASSPVMDRAFF. CDR3 DNA: TGTGCCAGCAGCCCTGTCATGGATAGAGCTTTCTTT.

This chain links TRBV19 with TRBJ2-1; 9 positions match TRBD2. The CDR3 length is 16 residues. The germline CDR1 and CDR2 sequences are LNHDA and SQIVND (reference sequence). The junction had 3 bases not matched to a gene; V was cut back by 1 base and J by 2 bases. The CDR3 DNA sequence: TGTGCCAGTAGTATAGTGGCGGGAGGGCCCTACAATGAGCAGTTCTTC. As protein: CASSIVAGGPYNEQFF.

The V call is TRBV9, the J call TRBJ1-5; no definite D call. V was trimmed by 5 bases and J by 10 bases, leaving 7 bases between them. The CDR3 length is 10 residues. CDR1 is SGDLS and CDR2 is YYNGEE in the germline V gene. The CDR3 DNA reads TGTGCCAGCAGAACGCGACCCCAGCATTTT. Protein product: CASRTRPQHF.

This clone was counted once. The chain is built from TRBV2 and TRBJ1-2; D may be TRBD1 (6 bases). From germline, CDR1 is SNHLY and CDR2 FYNNEI. V was clipped by 2 bases and J by 7 bases, with 11 bases between them. The CDR3 loop spans 13 amino acids. In DNA form, the CDR3 reads TGTGCCAGCAGTGAACACGGGACACTTGGCTACACCTTC. It translates to CASSEHGTLGYTF.

This clone was seen just once. The chain recombines TRBV19 with TRBJ1-5, with D tentatively TRBD1 (5 bases). The CDR3 sequence is 17 residues long. The ends were cut back, 0 bases at V and 4 bases at J, with 16 bases in the middle. Germline assignment: CDR1 LNHDA and CDR2 SQIVND (reference sequence). Written as DNA, the CDR3 is TGTGCCAGTAGTATAGATGGCCCAGGGAGGGTAAATCAGCCCCAGCATTTT. Protein sequence: CASSIDGPGRVNQPQHF.

CDR3 bases: TGTGCCAGCTCCAAAAGCGTAGCCGAAAAACTGTTTTTT. It translates to CASSKSVAEKLFF. The rearrangement links TRBV27 to TRBJ1-4; D is unresolved. The CDR3 runs to 13 residues. Germline V gene sequence: CDR1 MNHEY, CDR2 SMNVEV (reference sequence). Trimming took off 8 bases at V and 8 bases at J, with 15 bases between the two ends.

The chain is built from TRBV6-5 and TRBJ1-5, with D possibly TRBD1 on 6 matching bases. The V gene's germline CDR1 is MNHEY and CDR2 SVGAGI. The V end lost 5 bases, the J end lost 6 bases, and 17 bases lay between the germline ends. There are 15 residues in the CDR3. The CDR3 spells CASSRVPGAGQPQHF. The CDR3 coding sequence is TGTGCCAGCAGTAGGGTCCCGGGGGCAGGTCAGCCCCAGCATTTT.

The CDR3, as DNA: TGCGCCAGCAGCCCCCCGGACAGAGACGGCTACACCTTC. Its protein product is CASSPPDRDGYTF. J is TRBJ1-2 and V is TRBV5-1, with D possibly matching TRBD1 (6 bases). The V gene's germline CDR1 is SGHRS and CDR2 YFSETQ. Between the trimmed V and J ends, which lost 4 bases and 8 bases, there was a span of 15 bases. The CDR3 covers 13 residues.

CDR3 bases: TGTGCCAGTAGTAAGTCGGGACAGAGCAATCAGCCCCAGCATTTT. Amino acids: CASSKSGQSNQPQHF. The J gene is TRBJ1-5, the V gene TRBV19; the match to TRBD1 covers 7 bases. V lost 4 bases to trimming and J lost 1 base; unmatched junction nucleotides: 4. The CDR3 is 15 residues long. CDR1 LNHDA and CDR2 SQIVND come from the germline V gene (reference sequence).

The CDR3 region is CASSGPGPDYYGYTF. The CDR3 nucleotides are TGTGCCAGCAGCGGGCCGGGGCCGGACTACTATGGCTACACCTTC. The V call is TRBV6-5, the J call TRBJ1-2; a possible D gene is TRBD1 (5 bases). V dropped 6 bases and J dropped 3 bases, with 17 bases sitting between them. This CDR3 spans 15 amino acids. Germline assignment: CDR1 MNHEY and CDR2 SVGAGI.